One and the same sample provided the 10 T cell receptor beta chains below, sequenced in a study of blood T cell repertoires in COVID-19. Data came from immunoSEQ multiplex PCR; TCRdb stores just in-frame clones and leaves some out. The sample lists under 150,000 clones; almost 80% were seen once. The sample consisted of peripheral blood. The receptors stem from a human donor in a cohort sampled during active COVID-19.

This clone was picked up a small number of times. The V gene is TRBV28, the J gene TRBJ1-5, with D possibly being TRBD1 (6 bases). V lost 4 bases and J lost 5, with 21 bases in between. The CDR3 contains 17 residues. Germline loops: CDR1 MDHEN, CDR2 SYDVKM. The CDR3 DNA follows: TGTGCCAGCAGTTCCCAATTCAGGGGAATACGCGATCAGCCCCAGCATTTT. Its translation is CASSSQFRGIRDQPQHF.

The chain carries TRBV19 and TRBJ2-1, with TRBD2 matching 10 bases. Germline assignment: CDR1 LNHDA and CDR2 SQIVND (reference sequence). After removal of 8 bases from V and 11 bases from J, the junction contained 15 bases not matched to a gene. This CDR3 spans 15 amino acids. The CDR3 region is CASSSSGSGGPKQFF. The CDR3 nucleotides read TGTGCCAGTTCTTCTAGCGGGAGCGGGGGCCCTAAGCAGTTCTTC.

This sequence joins TRBV11-3 and TRBJ2-3, with D possibly TRBD2 on 7 matching bases. Looked up from germline, CDR1 is SGHNT and CDR2 is YENEEA. V was cut by 1 base and J by 1 base, with 15 bases left in between. This CDR3 has 17 amino acids. The CDR3 is CASSLGYRAGGTDTQYF. The DNA for the CDR3 is TGTGCCAGCAGCTTAGGCTACAGGGCGGGGGGCACAGATACGCAGTATTTT.

This CDR3 is CASSFSAPRGGEQYF. The CDR3 DNA sequence: TGTGCCAGCAGCTTCTCGGCTCCAAGGGGGGGCGAGCAGTACTTC. The rearrangement joins TRBV7-9 to TRBJ2-7, with TRBD2 as a possible D gene (7 bases). The germline V gene has CDR1 SEHNR and CDR2 FQNEAQ (reference sequence). This CDR3 is 15 amino acids long. With 3 bases removed from V and 6 bases from J, the gap between germline ends came to 18 bases.

The rearrangement links TRBV7-2 to TRBJ1-1; possible D gene TRBD1, 6 bases. Per the germline V gene, CDR1 is SGHTA and CDR2 is FQGNSA. V was shortened by 4 bases and J by 0 bases, with 15 bases between the two germline ends. The CDR3 sequence is 16 residues long. The CDR3 DNA follows: TGTGCCAGCAGCTCATCCGGACAGCTTTTGAACACTGAAGCTTTCTTT. Amino acid sequence: CASSSSGQLLNTEAFF.

The rearrangement uses TRBV7-9 and TRBJ2-7, with a tentative D call TRBD1 (5 bases). Germline CDR1 reads SEHNR; CDR2 reads FQNEAQ (reference sequence). V was trimmed by 4 bases and J by 2 bases, leaving 9 bases between them. The CDR3 length is 13 residues. Here the CDR3 DNA reads TGTGCCAGCAGCTCGACAGTTACCTACGAGCAGTACTTC. It translates to CASSSTVTYEQYF.

V gene TRBV4-3 combines with J gene TRBJ2-1; a weak D match, TRBD1 (5 bases). CDR1 and CDR2 from the germline V gene are LGHNA and YSLEER. V shed 0 bases and J shed 8 bases, with 14 bases lying between them. CDR3 length: 15 amino acids. DNA of the CDR3: TGCGCCAGCAGCCAAGATATAGGAAGGGGATATGAGCAGTTCTTC. Its translation is CASSQDIGRGYEQFF.

The V call is TRBV19, the J call TRBJ1-2, with D unresolved. Germline V CDR1 and CDR2: LNHDA, SQIVND (reference sequence). With 3 bases removed from V and 0 bases from J, the gap between germline ends came to 8 bases. The CDR3 length is 14 residues. The CDR3 sequence: CASSMVATNYGYTF. The CDR3 nucleotides are TGTGCCAGTAGTATGGTCGCGACTAACTATGGCTACACCTTC.

The chain carries TRBV2 and TRBJ1-1; perhaps TRBD1 as D (6 bases). The CDR3 length is 15 residues. V was pared by 4 bases and J by 11 bases, with 23 bases between. CDR1 and CDR2 from the germline V gene are SNHLY and FYNNEI. The CDR3 coding sequence is TGTGCCAGCAGTGCGGGTCTTCTCTTAGACAGGAATGCTTTCTTT. Translated: CASSAGLLLDRNAFF.

CDR3: CASSFPLGELFF. DNA for the CDR3: TGTGCCAGCAGCTTCCCCCTCGGGGAGCTGTTTTTT. The chain combines TRBV7-9 with TRBJ2-2; D not resolved. V was trimmed by 3 bases and J by 7 bases, leaving 6 bases between them. Germline-derived CDR1 and CDR2 are SEHNR and FQNEAQ (reference sequence). This CDR3 has 12 amino acids.